One sample yielded the 10 T cell receptor beta chains listed below, sequenced in a study of response to subunit inactivated influenza vaccine. TCRdb used MiXCR to reprocess the RT-PCR reads, holding one entry per CDR3 protein. This table holds 500,000 to 650,000 distinct CDR3 sequences, approximately 7.6% found once. The sequenced sample was PBMCs from blood, obtained less than 30 months after vaccination. These TCRs come from a man aged 45-69 years who received an inactivated influenza vaccine.

This clonotype has a count of ten or more. The chain is built from TRBV6-5 and TRBJ2-1; D might be TRBD1 (6 bases). Germline CDR1 is MNHEY and CDR2 is SVGAGI. This CDR3 contains 15 residues. V lost 0 bases, J lost 7 bases, and 13 bases lay in between. Here the CDR3 DNA reads TGTGCCAGCAGTTACTCTCAGGGGCTGGGGAATGAGCAGTTCTTC. Its translation: CASSYSQGLGNEQFF.

V and J are TRBV7-9 and TRBJ2-5; 12 bases match TRBD2. Per germline, CDR1 SEHNR and CDR2 FQNEAQ (reference sequence). V lost 6 bases, J lost 2 bases, and 4 bases stayed unmatched. CDR3 size: 15 residues. CDR3 amino acids: CASRLAGGLQETQYF. CDR3 DNA: TGTGCCAGCAGACTAGCGGGGGGCTTGCAAGAGACCCAGTACTTC. The variable domain in full, completed from reference TRBV7-9 and TRBJ2-5, reads DTGVSQNPRHKITKRGQNVTFRCDPISEHNRLYWYRQTLGQGPEFLTYFQNEAQLEKSRLLSDRFSAERPKGSFSTLEIQRTEQGDSAMYLCASRLAGGLQETQYFGPGTRLLVL.

V and J are TRBV3-1 and TRBJ1-1; D uncertain. CDR3 length: 16 residues. Germline V lookup: CDR1 LGHDT, CDR2 YNNKEL (reference sequence). Trimming cost V 3 bases and J 1 base, with 15 bases left between them. CDR3 bases: TGTGCCAGCAGCCAGGTTTCGGGAGGCGGGAACACTGAAGCTTTCTTT. This sequence encodes CASSQVSGGGNTEAFF.

This clonotype was observed a few times. This chain connects TRBV15 to TRBJ2-7; D remains unclear. V lost 1 base and J lost 1, with 5 bases in between. The CDR3 loop spans 13 amino acids. The germline CDR1 and CDR2 sequences are LNHNV and YYDKDF (reference sequence). The CDR3 loop is CATSRGTSYEQYF. The CDR3, as DNA: TGTGCCACCAGCAGAGGAACTTCCTACGAGCAGTACTTC.

This clonotype occurred a few times. J is TRBJ2-7 and V is TRBV24-1, with TRBD2 identical over 10 bases. After removal of 3 bases from V and 1 base from J, the junction contained 5 bases not matched to a gene. The CDR3 extends over 16 amino acids. In germline, CDR1 is KGHDR, CDR2 SFDVKD. This CDR3 reads CATSDKLAGLSYEQYF. As DNA, the CDR3 is TGTGCCACCAGTGATAAACTAGCGGGATTATCCTACGAGCAGTACTTC.

This sequence joins TRBV12-3 or TRBV12-4 and TRBJ2-2; TRBD1 agrees at 9 bases. Losses at the gene ends were 4 bases for V and 2 bases for J; bases not matched to a gene: 5. There are 16 residues in the CDR3. CDR3 bases: TGTGCCAGCAGTTGGGGACAGGGAGGTAACACCGGGGAGCTGTTTTTT. Amino acid sequence: CASSWGQGGNTGELFF.

This clonotype occurred many times. This sequence joins TRBV12-3 or TRBV12-4 and TRBJ1-2; 7 bases match TRBD1. The CDR3 is 13 amino acids. The junction had 7 bases not matched to a gene; V was cut back by 5 bases and J by 7 bases. CDR3: CASSQGQSRGYTF. CDR3 coding DNA: TGTGCCAGCAGTCAGGGACAGTCGCGTGGCTACACCTTC.

The rearrangement links TRBV7-9 to TRBJ1-2; the match to TRBD1 covers 9 bases. This CDR3 comprises 15 residues. J gave up 1 base and V 5 bases, and 5 bases lay outside the gene matches. Germline V gene lookup returns CDR1 SEHNR and CDR2 FQNEAQ (reference sequence). The CDR3 is CASSARDRVNYGYTF. The CDR3 DNA reads TGTGCCAGCAGCGCCCGGGACAGGGTTAACTATGGCTACACCTTC. Full variable domain (remainder filled in from reference TRBV7-9 and TRBJ1-2): DTGVSQNPRHKITKRGQNVTFRCDPISEHNRLYWYRQTLGQGPEFLTYFQNEAQLEKSRLLSDRFSAERPKGSFSTLEIQRTEQGDSAMYLCASSARDRVNYGYTFGSGTRLTVV.

This clonotype has at least ten counts. The chain has TRBV12-3 or TRBV12-4 and TRBJ1-1, with D perhaps matching TRBD1 (5 bases). Deletions cut 5 bases from V and 1 base from J, with 20 bases between. The CDR3 totals 17 residues. CDR3 sequence reads: CASSRMTRGLRNTEAFF. The CDR3 DNA sequence: TGTGCCAGCAGTCGAATGACAAGGGGCCTCCGGAACACTGAAGCTTTCTTT.

The CDR3 DNA follows: TGTGCCAGCACCCTGGGCTCTGGGGCCAACGTCCTGACTTTC. This sequence encodes CASTLGSGANVLTF. The chain recombines TRBV12-3 or TRBV12-4 with TRBJ2-6; no clear D. The CDR3 spans 14 residues. V lost 7 bases to trimming and J lost 0 bases, with 7 bases between them.